Below, one T cell receptor beta chain is given with its context. The CDR3 extends over 10 amino acids. The V gene lost 3 bases and the J gene lost 7 bases, with 6 bases spanning the gap. The germline CDR1 and CDR2 sequences are GTSNPN and SVGIG (reference sequence). For the second PCR, which ran for roughly 7 to 11 cycles, a sample-barcoded 5' primer and a J-beta primer mix were used. One entry per CDR3 protein results from TCRdb running MiXCR on the 5' RACE reads. The table has some 1.5 million distinct CDR3 sequences, roughly 28% seen once. The data belong to a study of blood T cells in healthy people across ages.

The sequencing sample was made of blood. The chain has TRBV30 and TRBJ1-2; D is undetermined. The clonotype originates from a woman in her twenties or thirties in good health. The CDR3 region is CAWSTSGYTF. The CDR3 nucleotides read TGTGCCTGGAGCACGAGTGGCTACACCTTC.